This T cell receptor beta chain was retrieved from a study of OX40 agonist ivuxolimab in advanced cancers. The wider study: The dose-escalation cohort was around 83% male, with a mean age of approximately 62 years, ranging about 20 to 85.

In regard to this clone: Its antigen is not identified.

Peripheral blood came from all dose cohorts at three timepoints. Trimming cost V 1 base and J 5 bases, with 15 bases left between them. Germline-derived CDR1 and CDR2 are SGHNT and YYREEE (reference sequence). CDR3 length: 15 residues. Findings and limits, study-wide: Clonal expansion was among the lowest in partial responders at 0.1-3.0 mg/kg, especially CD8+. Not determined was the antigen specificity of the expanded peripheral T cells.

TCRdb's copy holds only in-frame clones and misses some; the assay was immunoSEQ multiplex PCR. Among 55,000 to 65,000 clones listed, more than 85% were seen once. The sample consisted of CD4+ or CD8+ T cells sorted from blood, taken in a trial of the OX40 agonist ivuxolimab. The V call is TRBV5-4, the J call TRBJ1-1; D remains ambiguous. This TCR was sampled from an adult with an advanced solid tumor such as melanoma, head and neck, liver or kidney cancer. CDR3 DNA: TGTGCCAGCAGCTTGTATCTGGGGTTGGGGACTGAAGCTTTCTTT. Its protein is CASSLYLGLGTEAFF.